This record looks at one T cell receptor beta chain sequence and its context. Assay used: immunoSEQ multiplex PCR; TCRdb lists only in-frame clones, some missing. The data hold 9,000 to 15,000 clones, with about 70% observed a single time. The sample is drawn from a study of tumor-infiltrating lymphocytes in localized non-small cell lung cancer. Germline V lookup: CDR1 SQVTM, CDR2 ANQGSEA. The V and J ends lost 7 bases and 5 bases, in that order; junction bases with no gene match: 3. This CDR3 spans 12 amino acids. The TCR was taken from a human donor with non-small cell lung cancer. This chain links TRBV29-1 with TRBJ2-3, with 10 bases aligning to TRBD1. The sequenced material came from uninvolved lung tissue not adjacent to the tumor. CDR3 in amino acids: CSAGQGGDTQYF. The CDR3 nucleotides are TGCAGCGCCGGACAGGGGGGAGATACGCAGTATTTT.